Each of the 21 T cell receptor beta chains below was sequenced from the same sample in a study of monozygotic twins with inflammatory bowel disease. For each CDR3 protein, TCRdb gives one entry from its re-call of the 5' RACE reads, without DNA. The sample data list a few hundred thousand distinct CDR3 sequences. The sequenced material came from blood. The source of these receptors is a human donor with ulcerative colitis or Crohn's disease, or a healthy co-twin of an affected twin (not recorded which).

The chain couples TRBV9 to TRBJ2-7. Germline V gene sequence: CDR1 SGDLS, CDR2 YYNGEE. This CDR3 has 15 residues. The CDR3: CASSVDGAAFYEQYF.

The V and J genes are TRBV28 and TRBJ1-2; TCRdb designates TRBD1, a call that cannot be tested without DNA. The CDR3 covers 16 residues. Germline assignment: CDR1 MDHEN and CDR2 SYDVKM. CDR3 protein: CASSLMDRLISGGYTF.

CDR3 amino acids: CASSLGDRTNYGYTF. This chain uses TRBV5-6 with TRBJ1-2; the D call of TRBD1 rests on TCRdb alone, since no DNA is present to check it. Germline V gene sequence: CDR1 SGHDT, CDR2 YYEEEE. The CDR3 loop spans 15 amino acids.

This rearrangement joins TRBV7-9 to TRBJ1-2. Germline lookup yields CDR1 SEHNR and CDR2 FQNEAQ (reference sequence). The CDR3 runs to 13 residues. The CDR3 is CASSSTAVYGYTF.

The V and J genes are TRBV12-3 or TRBV12-4 and TRBJ1-3. The CDR3 has 14 residues. The CDR3 reads CASTIAYPGNTIYF.

The J gene is TRBJ2-7, the V gene TRBV3-1. Germline lookup yields CDR1 LGHDT and CDR2 YNNKEL (reference sequence). The CDR3 length is 14 residues. The CDR3 sequence is CALDGEIDGYEQYF.

CDR3 residues: CASSPVGRGDYGYTF. The rearrangement uses TRBV18 and TRBJ1-2; TCRdb's D call of TRBD1 is untestable without DNA. Germline V gene sequence: CDR1 KGHSH, CDR2 LQKENI. The CDR3 sequence is 15 residues long.

The rearrangement uses TRBV29-1 and TRBJ2-3; TCRdb selects TRBD1, and the lack of DNA leaves this call unchecked. Germline CDR1 SQVTM, CDR2 ANQGSEA. The CDR3 covers 14 residues. The CDR3 region is CSVAGRQGTDTQYF.

The genes are TRBV4-2 and TRBJ1-5. The CDR3 is 13 amino acids. From germline, CDR1 is LGHNA and CDR2 YNFKEQ. CDR3 in amino acids: CASSQDYYQPQHF.

The chain has TRBV7-6 and TRBJ2-1; TCRdb designates TRBD2, a call that cannot be tested without DNA. Looked up from germline, CDR1 is SGHVS and CDR2 is FNYEAQ. The CDR3 contains 16 residues. The CDR3: CASSPELAGDDNEQFF.

The gene calls are TRBV12-3 or TRBV12-4 and TRBJ2-5; the D call from TCRdb, TRBD1, cannot be confirmed without DNA. This CDR3 contains 15 residues. The CDR3 reads CASSLGWGGQETQYF.

The V gene is TRBV3-1, the J gene TRBJ1-1; TCRdb lists TRBD1, though no DNA is available to test this call. Looked up from germline, CDR1 is LGHDT and CDR2 is YNNKEL (reference sequence). The CDR3 is 15 residues long. The CDR3 reads CASSQGTGVHTEAFF.

V usage is TRBV29-1 and J usage is TRBJ2-1; TCRdb designates TRBD2, a call that cannot be tested without DNA. Per germline, CDR1 SQVTM and CDR2 ANQGSEA. CDR3 length: 13 amino acids. The CDR3 sequence: CSVAAGGWNEQFF.

The CDR3 is CASSPPSGGVETQYF. The chain has TRBV18 and TRBJ2-5; no DNA is available, so the TRBD2 call from TCRdb remains unchecked. This CDR3 contains 15 residues. Per germline, CDR1 KGHSH and CDR2 LQKENI.

V is TRBV5-1 and J is TRBJ2-3; as DNA is missing, the TRBD2 call by TCRdb cannot be tested. Germline V lookup: CDR1 SGHRS, CDR2 YFSETQ. The CDR3 contains 18 residues. CDR3 residues: CASSLALAGAVSTDTQYF.

The CDR3 sequence: CASSRRDVGNQPQHF. The chain recombines TRBV19 with TRBJ1-5; as DNA is missing, the TRBD1 call by TCRdb cannot be tested. The CDR3 length is 15 residues. CDR1 and CDR2 (germline): LNHDA, SQIVND (reference sequence).

This chain uses TRBV7-6 with TRBJ2-1; the D call of TRBD2 rests on TCRdb alone, since no DNA is present to check it. Per germline, CDR1 SGHVS and CDR2 FNYEAQ. The CDR3 covers 13 residues. The CDR3 loop is CASSLVRGGEQFF.

The chain has TRBV20-1 and TRBJ1-1. Germline CDR1 DFQATT, CDR2 SNEGSKA (reference sequence). The CDR3 has 15 amino acids. This chain's CDR3 is CSARSEGRAGPEAFF.

V gene TRBV15 combines with J gene TRBJ2-6; TCRdb indicates TRBD2, and absent DNA this call remains unverified. The CDR3 loop spans 19 amino acids. Germline CDR1 and CDR2: LNHNV and YYDKDF (reference sequence). This chain's CDR3 is CATSSGASGRFSGANVLTF. Supplemented by reference TRBV15 and TRBJ2-6, the full variable domain reads DAMVIQNPRYQVTQFGKPVTLSCSQTLNHNVMYWYQQKSSQAPKLLFHYYDKDFNNEADTPDNFQSRRPNTSFCFLDIRSPGLGDTAMYLCATSSGASGRFSGANVLTFGAGSRLTVL.

This chain joins TRBV3-1 and TRBJ2-1; TCRdb proposes TRBD2, but this gene call is untestable without DNA. The CDR3 is 17 residues long. Germline values: CDR1 LGHDT, CDR2 YNNKEL (reference sequence). CDR3 sequence reads: CASSRIVAFGTYNEQFF.

The chain joins TRBV28 to TRBJ2-1; TCRdb proposes TRBD1, but this gene call is untestable without DNA. CDR1 is MDHEN, CDR2 SYDVKM, per germline. The CDR3 is made up of 16 amino acids. The CDR3 protein is CASFWDTSSSYNEQFF.